The next 30 T cell receptor beta chains were all read from a single sample in a study of regulatory T cells in long-lasting Graves disease. This sample's time point: persistent/refractory GD, antithyroid drugs over 5 years with positive TRAb. PBMC-derived RNA was used for the TCR library. Construction of the TCR beta libraries employed iRepertoire HTBI primers in conjunction with Arm-PCR of CDR3 regions. A single record per CDR3 protein comes from TCRdb applying MiXCR to the multiplex PCR reads. Of 450,000 or so distinct CDR3 sequences in the sample, around 20% were seen once. Source: peripheral blood mononuclear cells (PBMCs), taken when the disease was refractory, from a patient treated with antithyroid drugs. The receptors come from a female donor with Graves disease.

This clonotype has only a few counts. The rearrangement joins TRBV6-1 to TRBJ2-7, with D perhaps given as TRBD1 or TRBD2 (5 bases each). The CDR3 has 12 amino acids. Germline V lookup: CDR1 MNHNS, CDR2 SASEGT. V lost 11 bases, J lost 2 bases, and 13 bases lay in between. CDR3 region: CAGRGGPYEQYF. DNA for the CDR3: TGTGCCGGACGTGGGGGACCCTACGAGCAGTACTTC.

This clonotype came up a few times. The chain joins TRBV27 to TRBJ1-4; D remains unclear. Trimming took off 7 bases at V and 7 bases at J, with 13 bases between the two ends. The CDR3 consists of 13 residues. CDR1 and CDR2 from the germline V gene are MNHEY and SMNVEV (reference sequence). The CDR3 spells CASTPTKGEKLFF. CDR3 nucleotides: TGTGCCAGCACTCCCACTAAGGGTGAAAAACTGTTTTTT. The full variable domain, rest sourced from reference TRBV27 and TRBJ1-4, is EAQVTQNPRYLITVTGKKLTVTCSQNMNHEYMSWYRQDPGLGLRQIYYSMNVEVTDKGDVPEGYKVSRKEKRNFPLILESPSPNQTSLYFCASTPTKGEKLFFGSGTQLSVL.

Many counts were recorded for this clonotype. The chain carries TRBV7-9 and TRBJ2-7, with D hard to call. CDR1 is SEHNR and CDR2 is FQNEAQ in the germline V gene (reference sequence). This CDR3 region has 14 residues. Trimming cost V 1 base and J 1 base, with 8 bases left between them. The DNA for the CDR3 is TGTGCCAGCAGCTTAGTCGGGCAGTCCTACGAGCAGTACTTC. Protein: CASSLVGQSYEQYF.

The table lists this clonotype with many counts. This chain links TRBV28 with TRBJ2-2; D might be TRBD1 (6 bases). Between the trimmed V and J ends, which lost 3 bases and 4 bases, there was a span of 12 bases. The CDR3 is 15 residues long. Germline V CDR1 and CDR2: MDHEN, SYDVKM. The CDR3 DNA sequence: TGTGCCAGCAGTTTCCAGGGGTCGGTCACCGGGGAGCTGTTTTTT. This codes for CASSFQGSVTGELFF.

This clonotype appeared many times. V and J are TRBV18 and TRBJ2-7; maybe TRBD2 (6 bases). With 2 bases removed from V and 3 bases from J, the gap between germline ends came to 11 bases. CDR1 and CDR2 from the germline V gene are KGHSH and LQKENI. The CDR3 spans 14 residues. CDR3 protein: CASSPETSSYEQYF. The DNA for the CDR3 is TGTGCCAGCTCACCAGAGACTAGTAGCTACGAGCAGTACTTC.

This clonotype has a count of ten or more. This rearrangement joins TRBV19 to TRBJ2-7; 11 bases line up with TRBD1. Germline V gives CDR1 LNHDA, CDR2 SQIVND (reference sequence). Trimming took 9 bases from V and 3 from J; bases not matched to a gene: 7. This CDR3 region has 14 residues. CDR3 DNA: TGTGCCAGCAGCACCGGGACAGGGGGCTACGAGCAGTACTTC. Amino acid sequence: CASSTGTGGYEQYF. Complete variable domain (other parts from reference TRBV19 and TRBJ2-7): DGGITQSPKYLFRKEGQNVTLSCEQNLNHDAMYWYRQDPGQGLRLIYYSQIVNDFQKGDIAEGYSVSREKKESFPLTVTSAQKNPTAFYLCASSTGTGGYEQYFGPGTRLTVT.

This clonotype was detected ten times or more. The chain joins TRBV3-1 to TRBJ1-6, with TRBD1 as a possible D gene (5 bases). V was pared by 2 bases and J by 9 bases, with 11 bases between. The CDR3 extends over 14 amino acids. Germline assignment: CDR1 LGHDT and CDR2 YNNKEL (reference sequence). This CDR3 reads CASSQQGFGSPLHF. In DNA, the CDR3 is TGTGCCAGCAGCCAACAGGGATTTGGTTCACCCCTCCACTTT.

This clonotype was found many times. CDR3 in DNA: TGTGCCAGCAGCCCCAGGGCGACTAATGAAAAACTGTTTTTT. Residues: CASSPRATNEKLFF. The chain uses TRBV12-3 or TRBV12-4 and TRBJ1-4; D may be TRBD1 (5 bases). The CDR3 is 14 residues long. Trimming stripped 6 bases from V and 2 bases from J, with 10 bases between.

The DNA for the CDR3 is TGTGCCAGCAGCCGATTCCAACGGAGTACAGATACGCAGTATTTT. Translation gives CASSRFQRSTDTQYF. The chain recombines TRBV7-2 with TRBJ2-3, with D unclear. V dropped 5 bases and J dropped 3 bases, with 15 bases sitting between them. CDR1 is SGHTA, CDR2 FQGNSA, per germline. CDR3 size: 15 residues.

Ten or more counts support this clonotype. The chain employs TRBV24-1 and TRBJ1-2; D is perhaps TRBD1 (6 bases). CDR1 KGHDR and CDR2 SFDVKD come from the germline V gene. With 3 bases removed from V and 5 bases from J, the gap between germline ends came to 21 bases. The CDR3 loop spans 17 amino acids. This CDR3 is CATSDGRLTGFEYGYTF. CDR3 coding DNA: TGTGCCACCAGTGATGGGAGACTTACAGGGTTCGAGTATGGCTACACCTTC.

This clonotype has ten or more counts. J is TRBJ1-2 and V is TRBV6-1; D unresolved. Germline CDR1 reads MNHNS; CDR2 reads SASEGT. The V and J ends lost 3 bases and 5 bases respectively, with 16 bases between them. This CDR3 is built from 15 residues. CDR3 DNA sequence: TGTGCCAGCAGTGACTTGTCTGGGCCGTATTATGGCTACACCTTC. Residues: CASSDLSGPYYGYTF.

This clonotype has only a few counts. The chain is built from TRBV5-1 and TRBJ1-5, with D unclear. This CDR3 comprises 16 residues. V lost 0 bases, J lost 9 bases, and 19 bases lay in between. Germline CDR1 reads SGHRS; CDR2 reads YFSETQ. CDR3 coding DNA: TGCGCCAGCAGCTTGGCCGGGGATGCGGGCACTGGGCCCCAGCATTTT. It codes for CASSLAGDAGTGPQHF.

This clonotype was seen only a few times. V usage is TRBV5-1 and J usage is TRBJ2-7; D not resolved. Germline loops: CDR1 SGHRS, CDR2 YFSETQ. V was clipped by 5 bases and J by 2 bases, with 17 bases between them. This CDR3 comprises 15 residues. In DNA form, the CDR3 reads TGCGCCAGCAGGATCCGTCCGGGTGAAGCCTACGAGCAGTACTTC. This sequence encodes CASRIRPGEAYEQYF.

This clonotype was seen a handful of times. The chain is built from TRBV27 and TRBJ1-6, with unresolved D. Trimming cost V 3 bases and J 1 base, with 7 bases left between them. The CDR3 length is 15 residues. Germline CDR1 and CDR2: MNHEY and SMNVEV (reference sequence). CDR3 sequence: CASSFESSYNSPLHF. The CDR3 region has the DNA TGTGCCAGCAGTTTTGAAAGTTCCTATAATTCACCCCTCCACTTT.

In its sample, this clonotype was seen a few times. J is TRBJ2-2 and V is TRBV12-3 or TRBV12-4, with D perhaps TRBD2 (5 bases). V lost 9 bases to trimming and J lost 8 bases, with 19 bases between them. This CDR3 contains 14 residues. The chain's CDR3 is CASLEDLRDGELFF. The CDR3 DNA reads as TGTGCCAGTCTGGAGGACCTAAGGGATGGGGAGCTGTTTTTT.

This clonotype was observed a handful of times. V gene TRBV19 combines with J gene TRBJ2-5, with D hard to call. V shed 4 bases and J shed 3 bases, with 3 bases lying between them. Germline V gene lookup returns CDR1 LNHDA and CDR2 SQIVND (reference sequence). This CDR3 has 11 residues. CDR3 region: CASSNKETQYF. CDR3 nucleotides: TGTGCCAGTAGTAACAAAGAGACCCAGTACTTC.

This clonotype showed up just a few times. The chain combines TRBV5-4 with TRBJ2-2, with a tentative D call TRBD2 (5 bases). This CDR3 has 16 amino acids. The germline V and J ends were trimmed by 2 bases and 1 base, with 12 bases remaining between them. Germline V gene lookup returns CDR1 SGHNT and CDR2 YYREEE (reference sequence). The chain's CDR3 is CASSFGLKVNTGELFF. The CDR3 nucleotides read TGTGCCAGCAGCTTCGGACTTAAAGTGAACACCGGGGAGCTGTTTTTT.

This clonotype was seen more than once but under ten times. The chain employs TRBV7-2 and TRBJ2-7, with D maybe TRBD2 (5 bases). Germline CDR1 SGHTA, CDR2 FQGNSA. V lost 2 bases and J lost 3, with 14 bases in between. There are 15 residues in the CDR3. The DNA for the CDR3 is TGTGCCAGCAGCTTAATGGGAGTGGCCCACTACGAGCAGTACTTC. Translating gives CASSLMGVAHYEQYF.

There are many counts of this clonotype. The chain links TRBV20-1 to TRBJ2-1; D is ambiguous. V shed 4 bases and J shed 3 bases, with 10 bases lying between them. Germline CDR1 DFQATT, CDR2 SNEGSKA (reference sequence). This CDR3 is built from 13 residues. The CDR3 reads CSAIPDNYNEQFF. The DNA for the CDR3 is TGCAGTGCTATCCCCGACAACTACAATGAGCAGTTCTTC.

In this sample, this clonotype turned up many times. The chain couples TRBV11-2 to TRBJ2-7, with D unresolved. Germline CDR1 is SGHAT and CDR2 is FQNNGV. The CDR3 extends over 13 amino acids. With 4 bases removed from V and 5 bases from J, the gap between germline ends came to 12 bases. The chain's CDR3 is CASSWVLWDEQYF. In DNA form, the CDR3 reads TGTGCCAGCAGCTGGGTCTTATGGGACGAGCAGTACTTC.

The chain employs TRBV20-1 and TRBJ1-3; D is possibly TRBD1 (5 bases). The CDR3 spans 13 residues. CDR1 DFQATT and CDR2 SNEGSKA come from the germline V gene (reference sequence). The ends were cut back, 5 bases at V and 4 bases at J, with 12 bases in the middle. Written as DNA, the CDR3 is TGCAGTGCTGCGGGACGGCGGGGAAACACCATATATTTT. Protein: CSAAGRRGNTIYF.

This clonotype was observed many times. The chain is built from TRBV28 and TRBJ2-2; 10 positions match TRBD2. The CDR3 consists of 16 residues. Germline values: CDR1 MDHEN, CDR2 SYDVKM. V lost 2 bases, J lost 3 bases, and 3 bases stayed unmatched. The CDR3: CASSLSLAGDTGELFF. The CDR3 coding sequence is TGTGCCAGCAGTTTAAGCCTAGCGGGAGACACCGGGGAGCTGTTTTTT.

This clonotype was detected many times. The J gene is TRBJ1-5, the V gene TRBV6-1, with D possibly being TRBD1 (6 bases). V dropped 5 bases and J dropped 3 bases, with 14 bases sitting between them. The CDR3 has 15 amino acids. Germline V gives CDR1 MNHNS, CDR2 SASEGT. Written as DNA, the CDR3 is TGTGCCAGCAGTCGTCCGACAGGCCTCAATCAGCCCCAGCATTTT. Translated: CASSRPTGLNQPQHF.

This clonotype came up a few times. CDR3 amino acids: CASSLAAGVIYEQYF. The CDR3 bases are TGCGCCAGCAGCTTGGCAGCGGGAGTCATCTACGAGCAGTACTTC. This rearrangement joins TRBV5-1 to TRBJ2-7, with 8 nucleotides matching TRBD2. The CDR3 has 15 residues. J lost 3 bases, V lost 0 bases, and 5 bases had no gene match. Germline CDR1 and CDR2: SGHRS and YFSETQ.

Points on this clonotype: A much larger clone lies one base from this, so it may be a read error. The gene calls are TRBV7-2 and TRBJ1-1, with D unclear. Germline assignment: CDR1 SGHTA and CDR2 FQGNSA. The V and J ends lost 1 base and 4 bases respectively, with 13 bases between them. This CDR3 spans 15 amino acids. DNA for the CDR3: TGTACCAGCAGCTTAGTTCTGGGTGCGGCCACTGAAGCTTTCTTT. Protein: CTSSLVLGAATEAFF. Full variable domain (outside the CDR3, taken from reference TRBV7-2 and TRBJ1-1): GAGVSQSPSNKVTEKGKDVELRCDPISGHTALYWYRQSLGQGLEFLIYFQGNSAPDKSGLPSDRFSAERTGGSVSTLTIQRTQQEDSAVYLCTSSLVLGAATEAFFGQGTRLTVV.

Many counts were recorded for this clonotype. This sequence joins TRBV18 and TRBJ2-7; no clear D gene. Trimming removed 0 bases from V and 2 bases from J, with 5 bases in between. This CDR3 region has 13 residues. Germline V gene sequence: CDR1 KGHSH, CDR2 LQKENI. The chain's CDR3 is CASSPPGTYEQYF. The CDR3 coding sequence is TGTGCCAGCTCACCACCAGGGACCTACGAGCAGTACTTC. The complete variable domain, with remaining parts taken from reference TRBV18 and TRBJ2-7, reads NAGVMQNPRHLVRRRGQEARLRCSPMKGHSHVYWYRQLPEEGLKFMVYLQKENIIDESGMPKERFSAEFPKEGPSILRIQQVVRGDSAAYFCASSPPGTYEQYFGPGTRLTVT.

This clonotype was observed many times. The V gene is TRBV28, the J gene TRBJ2-7, with 12 bases lining up with TRBD1. Germline loops: CDR1 MDHEN, CDR2 SYDVKM. V trimming: 3 bases; J trimming: 5 bases; junction bases outside the gene matches: 14. CDR3 size: 18 residues. CDR3 protein: CASSFSPQQGQGADEQYF. The CDR3 DNA follows: TGTGCCAGCAGTTTTTCTCCCCAGCAGGGACAGGGGGCCGACGAGCAGTACTTC.

The J gene is TRBJ1-5, the V gene TRBV7-2; TRBD1 is a possible D gene (5 bases). The CDR3 extends over 15 amino acids. Per germline, CDR1 SGHTA and CDR2 FQGNSA. Trimming cost V 5 bases and J 0 bases, with 11 bases left between them. The CDR3 coding sequence is TGTGCCAGCAGCGTCAGGGTCTTTAGCAATCAGCCCCAGCATTTT. Translation: CASSVRVFSNQPQHF.

In the case of this clonotype: A much larger clone lies one base from this, so it may be a read error. This rearrangement joins TRBV28 to TRBJ2-7; D might be TRBD1 (5 bases). The CDR3 is 14 residues long. Per germline, CDR1 MDHEN and CDR2 SYDVKM. The CDR3 nucleotides read TGTGCCAGCAGTTTACCCCTCAGGGTGTACGGGCAGTACTTC. This translates into CASSLPLRVYGQYF.

With regard to this clonotype: A much larger clone differs from this one at a single base, so this may be a read error. Since no conserved phenylalanine or tryptophan closes the CDR3, a read error is the likely cause. This sequence joins TRBV7-4 and TRBJ1-1, with 8 bases fitting TRBD1. V was pared by 5 bases and J by 2 bases, with 13 bases of the junction left unmatched. From germline, CDR1 is SGHVT and CDR2 SQSDAQ. The CDR3 sequence is 17 residues long. CDR3 coding DNA: TGTGCCAGCAGCCCCGGTGGGACAGGTCTTGGAAACACTGAAGCTTTCCTT. Protein: CASSPGGTGLGNTEAFL.